Following are 21 T cell receptor beta chains from one sample sequenced in a study of blood T cells in healthy people across ages (dated by TCRdb to about 2015). Library construction relied on 5' RACE. Instrument used: Illumina HiSeq 2500. A second 7 to 11 cycle PCR used a sample-barcoded 5' primer and a J-beta primer mix. Starting from the raw public reads, TCRdb applied fastp trimming at Q25, assembled clones with MiXCR and retained in-frame beta chains. A single entry per CDR3 protein holds the most common genes and DNA from its merged rows. Recorded for this sample are fewer than 800,000 distinct CDR3 sequences; 32% of them occurred a single time. The ten largest make up just over 15% of the sample. Sequenced input: blood. The receptor source for this set is an elderly woman in good health. Donor details come from another sample of the same person, matched by shared clones.

Many counts were recorded for this clonotype. The chain carries TRBV7-2 and TRBJ2-1, with D possibly TRBD2 on 5 matching bases. The CDR3 contains 13 residues. Germline V gene lookup returns CDR1 SGHTA and CDR2 FQGNSA. The V gene lost 6 bases and the J gene lost 6 bases, with 12 bases spanning the gap. CDR3 sequence: CASSSGLINEQFF. DNA of the CDR3: TGTGCCAGCAGTTCCGGACTGATCAATGAGCAGTTCTTC.

This clonotype was counted many times. A much larger clonotype is one base distant, so this may be a read error. The gene calls are TRBV12-3 or TRBV12-4 and TRBJ2-3; TRBD2 is a possible D gene (6 bases). Trimming stripped 3 bases from V and 0 bases from J, with 10 bases between. The CDR3 runs 15 residues. CDR3 protein: CASSFSGQSTDTQYF. CDR3 bases: TGTGCCAGCAGTTTTAGCGGCCAGAGCACAGATACGCAGTATTTT.

The count of this clonotype is one. V usage is TRBV29-1 and J usage is TRBJ2-5; maybe TRBD2 (5 bases). This CDR3 region has 12 residues. CDR1 SQVTM and CDR2 ANQGSEA come from the germline V gene. V gave up 4 bases and J gave up 0 bases, with 6 bases separating them. For the CDR3, the DNA is TGCAGCGTTGCGGGATACCAAGAGACCCAGTACTTC. Protein: CSVAGYQETQYF.

The chain couples TRBV19 to TRBJ1-5; 9 bases are a match to TRBD1. Losses at the gene ends were 7 bases for V and 3 bases for J; bases not matched to a gene: 10. This CDR3 has 16 amino acids. Per the germline V gene, CDR1 is LNHDA and CDR2 is SQIVND (reference sequence). DNA of the CDR3: TGTGCCAGTACCCGGACAGGGGAAAACTACAATCAGCCCCAGCATTTT. As protein: CASTRTGENYNQPQHF.

Regarding this clonotype: It may be a read error: a sequence one base away is much more abundant. The CDR3 reads CATKRGLGGETQYF. The CDR3 DNA sequence: TGTGCCACTAAGAGGGGACTAGGGGGAGAGACCCAGTACTTC. The chain has TRBV7-8 and TRBJ2-5; 8 bases line up with TRBD2. CDR3 length: 14 amino acids. Germline V gives CDR1 SGHVS, CDR2 FQNEAQ. The ends lost 10 bases at V and 4 bases at J; junction bases unmatched: 11. Filled out from reference TRBV7-8 and TRBJ2-5, the complete variable domain reads GAGVSQSPRYKVAKRGQDVALRCDPISGHVSLFWYQQALGQGPEFLTYFQNEAQLDKSGLPSDRFFAERPEGSVSTLKIQRTQQEDSAVYLCATKRGLGGETQYFGPGTRLLVL.

This clonotype was recorded many times. The V call is TRBV3-1, the J call TRBJ1-2, with D possibly matching TRBD1 (5 bases). The CDR3 has 13 residues. The germline gives CDR1 LGHDT, CDR2 YNNKEL (reference sequence). V was pared by 4 bases and J by 6 bases, with 12 bases between. The CDR3 nucleotides are TGTGCCAGCAGCCGGGGAAGGGGAGATGGCTACACCTTC. The encoded protein is CASSRGRGDGYTF. The full variable domain, in which reference TRBV3-1 and TRBJ1-2 provide the parts outside the CDR3, is DTAVSQTPKYLVTQMGNDKSIKCEQNLGHDTMYWYKQDSKKFLKIMFSYNNKELIINETVPNRFSPKSPDKAHLNLHINSLELGDSAVYFCASSRGRGDGYTFGSGTRLTVV.

J is TRBJ1-5 and V is TRBV20-1; TRBD1 is a possible D gene (6 bases). Per the germline V gene, CDR1 is DFQATT and CDR2 is SNEGSKA (reference sequence). The CDR3 extends over 13 amino acids. Trimming removed 5 bases at V and 4 bases at J, with 12 bases between. The CDR3 reads CSAEGGVNQPQHF. The CDR3 DNA reads TGCAGTGCTGAGGGGGGGGTTAATCAGCCCCAGCATTTT.

The rearrangement uses TRBV7-2 and TRBJ2-2, with D tentatively TRBD2 (5 bases). This CDR3 region has 14 residues. Germline assignment: CDR1 SGHTA and CDR2 FQGNSA. V lost 5 bases and J 1 base, leaving 8 bases between the germline ends. The CDR3 here is CASSVDWNTGELFF. The CDR3 coding sequence is TGTGCCAGCAGCGTGGACTGGAACACCGGGGAGCTGTTTTTT.

At least ten counts were recorded for this clonotype. The chain is built from TRBV20-1 and TRBJ1-2; no clear D gene. The CDR3 has 12 residues. V lost 0 bases and J 4 bases, leaving 6 bases between the germline ends. Germline values: CDR1 DFQATT, CDR2 SNEGSKA (reference sequence). The CDR3 DNA reads as TGCAGTGCTAGAGACGGGATCTATGGCTACACCTTC. This gives the protein CSARDGIYGYTF.

This rearrangement joins TRBV18 to TRBJ1-4; 9 nucleotides align to TRBD1. CDR3 length: 16 residues. Germline loops: CDR1 KGHSH, CDR2 LQKENI. V gave up 1 base and J gave up 2 bases; unmatched junction bases: 2. The CDR3 protein is CASSPLGTGTNEKLFF. DNA of the CDR3: TGTGCCAGCTCACCACTCGGGACAGGGACTAATGAAAAACTGTTTTTT.

Comment on this clonotype: In this CDR3 the conserved last residue, phenylalanine or tryptophan, is missing, so a read error is likely. The chain employs TRBV9 and TRBJ2-1, with TRBD2 identical over 15 bases. The CDR3 is 17 residues long. The germline V gene encodes CDR1 SGDLS and CDR2 YYNGEE. With V trimmed by 2 bases and J by 9 bases, 9 bases remained unmatched. CDR3 nucleotides: TGTGCCAGCAGCGTCAGGACTAGCGGGGGGGCGGGGAGTGAGCAGTTCCTC. It codes for CASSVRTSGGAGSEQFL.

On this clonotype itself: At one end, the junction sequence differs from germline, possibly due to a read error. The chain couples TRBV27 to TRBJ2-1, with D unclear. Germline V lookup: CDR1 MNHEY, CDR2 SMNVEV (reference sequence). The CDR3 extends over 15 amino acids. The CDR3 DNA reads TGTGCCAGCAAAAGTGCGGAAAGCTCCTACAGTGAGCAGTTCTTC. This codes for CASKSAESSYSEQFF.

The chain is built from TRBV20-1 and TRBJ2-1; 9 nucleotides agree with TRBD2. This CDR3 has 17 residues. V gave up 5 bases and J gave up 2 bases; unmatched junction bases: 13. Germline loops: CDR1 DFQATT, CDR2 SNEGSKA (reference sequence). DNA of the CDR3: TGCAGTGCTCTCGGGACTAGCCGGAATAGGGCCTACAATGAGCAGTTCTTC. Translated: CSALGTSRNRAYNEQFF.

This clonotype was recorded at least ten times. The chain employs TRBV7-6 and TRBJ2-7, with 10 bases aligning to TRBD1. The J segment lost 7 bases and the V segment lost 2 bases, leaving 2 bases of the junction unmatched. This CDR3 region has 13 residues. The germline gives CDR1 SGHVS, CDR2 FNYEAQ. The CDR3 DNA follows: TGTGCCAGCAGCTTAAGGGGACAGGGGGAGCAGTACTTC. Protein product: CASSLRGQGEQYF.

As concerns this clonotype: This may stem from a read error, because a much larger clone lies one nucleotide away. CDR3 loop: CASSLKGRGGNYGYTF. As DNA, the CDR3 is TGTGCCAGCAGCTTAAAGGGGAGGGGCGGGAACTATGGCTACACCTTC. The chain has TRBV7-2 and TRBJ1-2, with D possibly being TRBD1 (5 bases). Germline V gene lookup returns CDR1 SGHTA and CDR2 FQGNSA. The V gene lost 2 bases and the J gene lost 2 bases, with 15 bases spanning the gap. This CDR3 is 16 amino acids long.

This chain links TRBV20-1 with TRBJ2-5; tentative D call: TRBD1 (6 bases). Trimming took 5 bases from V and 11 from J, leaving 18 bases between them. CDR3 length: 12 amino acids. The germline V gene encodes CDR1 DFQATT and CDR2 SNEGSKA (reference sequence). The CDR3 is CSAPKTGQEQYF. The CDR3 nucleotides read TGCAGTGCTCCCAAGACAGGTCAAGAGCAGTACTTC.

This clonotype was detected ten times or more. The genes are TRBV20-1 and TRBJ2-7; TRBD1 might be the D (6 bases). Between the trimmed V and J ends, which lost 4 bases and 4 bases, there was a span of 11 bases. The CDR3 is 12 residues long. CDR1 and CDR2 from the germline V gene are DFQATT and SNEGSKA (reference sequence). Here the CDR3 DNA reads TGCAGTGCTATCCCCGACAGGTACGAGCAGTACTTC. Translation: CSAIPDRYEQYF.

Worth noting for this clonotype: Compared with germline, one end of the junction differs, possibly owing to a read error. The chain carries TRBV20-1 and TRBJ2-3, with 14 bases fitting TRBD2. From germline, CDR1 is DFQATT and CDR2 SNEGSKA (reference sequence). The CDR3 loop spans 15 amino acids. The CDR3 loop is CSARGLAGVTDRQYF. The CDR3 coding sequence is TGCAGTGCTAGGGGACTAGCGGGGGTCACAGATAGGCAGTATTTT.

As regards this clonotype: A much larger clone is a single base away; this may be a read error. The V gene is TRBV6-1, the J gene TRBJ2-5; a weak D match, TRBD2 (6 bases). CDR1 is MNHNS, CDR2 SASEGT, per germline. This CDR3 region has 13 residues. Trimming pared 6 bases from V and 5 bases from J, leaving 13 bases between. CDR3 sequence (DNA): TGTGCCAGCAGGGGGGGAAGTAGGGAGACCCAGTACTTC. Encoded protein: CASRGGSRETQYF.

This chain joins TRBV6-6 and TRBJ2-1; D not resolved. CDR3 length equals 17 residues. Per germline, CDR1 MNHNY and CDR2 SVGAGI (reference sequence). V lost 3 bases, J lost 8 bases, and 23 bases lay in between. The CDR3 loop reads CASSYLGTAIKSHEQFF. The CDR3 region has the DNA TGTGCCAGCAGTTATCTAGGAACGGCTATTAAATCCCATGAGCAGTTCTTC.

This clonotype was counted a few times. This chain connects TRBV20-1 to TRBJ1-2, with TRBD1 identical over 7 bases. V trimming: 4 bases; J trimming: 3 bases; junction bases outside the gene matches: 11. This CDR3 region has 15 residues. CDR1 and CDR2 from the germline V gene are DFQATT and SNEGSKA (reference sequence). The CDR3 bases are TGCAGTGCTACATTACCGGGACAGAATTACTATGGCTACACCTTC. Its protein product is CSATLPGQNYYGYTF.